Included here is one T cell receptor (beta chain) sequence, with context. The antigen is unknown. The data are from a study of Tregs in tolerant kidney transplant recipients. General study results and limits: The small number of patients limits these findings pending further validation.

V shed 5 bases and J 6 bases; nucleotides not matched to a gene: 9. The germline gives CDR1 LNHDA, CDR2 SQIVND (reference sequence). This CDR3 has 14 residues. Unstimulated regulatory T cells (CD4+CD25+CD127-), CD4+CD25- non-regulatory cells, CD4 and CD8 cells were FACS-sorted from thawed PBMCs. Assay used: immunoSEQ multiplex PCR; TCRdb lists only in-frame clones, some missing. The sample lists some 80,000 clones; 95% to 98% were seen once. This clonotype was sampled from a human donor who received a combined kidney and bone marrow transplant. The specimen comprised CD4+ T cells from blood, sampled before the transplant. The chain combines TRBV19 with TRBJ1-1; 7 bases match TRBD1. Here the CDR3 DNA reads TGTGCCAGTAGTTTCCAGGGGGAAGGCGCTGAAGCTTTCTTT. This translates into CASSFQGEGAEAFF.